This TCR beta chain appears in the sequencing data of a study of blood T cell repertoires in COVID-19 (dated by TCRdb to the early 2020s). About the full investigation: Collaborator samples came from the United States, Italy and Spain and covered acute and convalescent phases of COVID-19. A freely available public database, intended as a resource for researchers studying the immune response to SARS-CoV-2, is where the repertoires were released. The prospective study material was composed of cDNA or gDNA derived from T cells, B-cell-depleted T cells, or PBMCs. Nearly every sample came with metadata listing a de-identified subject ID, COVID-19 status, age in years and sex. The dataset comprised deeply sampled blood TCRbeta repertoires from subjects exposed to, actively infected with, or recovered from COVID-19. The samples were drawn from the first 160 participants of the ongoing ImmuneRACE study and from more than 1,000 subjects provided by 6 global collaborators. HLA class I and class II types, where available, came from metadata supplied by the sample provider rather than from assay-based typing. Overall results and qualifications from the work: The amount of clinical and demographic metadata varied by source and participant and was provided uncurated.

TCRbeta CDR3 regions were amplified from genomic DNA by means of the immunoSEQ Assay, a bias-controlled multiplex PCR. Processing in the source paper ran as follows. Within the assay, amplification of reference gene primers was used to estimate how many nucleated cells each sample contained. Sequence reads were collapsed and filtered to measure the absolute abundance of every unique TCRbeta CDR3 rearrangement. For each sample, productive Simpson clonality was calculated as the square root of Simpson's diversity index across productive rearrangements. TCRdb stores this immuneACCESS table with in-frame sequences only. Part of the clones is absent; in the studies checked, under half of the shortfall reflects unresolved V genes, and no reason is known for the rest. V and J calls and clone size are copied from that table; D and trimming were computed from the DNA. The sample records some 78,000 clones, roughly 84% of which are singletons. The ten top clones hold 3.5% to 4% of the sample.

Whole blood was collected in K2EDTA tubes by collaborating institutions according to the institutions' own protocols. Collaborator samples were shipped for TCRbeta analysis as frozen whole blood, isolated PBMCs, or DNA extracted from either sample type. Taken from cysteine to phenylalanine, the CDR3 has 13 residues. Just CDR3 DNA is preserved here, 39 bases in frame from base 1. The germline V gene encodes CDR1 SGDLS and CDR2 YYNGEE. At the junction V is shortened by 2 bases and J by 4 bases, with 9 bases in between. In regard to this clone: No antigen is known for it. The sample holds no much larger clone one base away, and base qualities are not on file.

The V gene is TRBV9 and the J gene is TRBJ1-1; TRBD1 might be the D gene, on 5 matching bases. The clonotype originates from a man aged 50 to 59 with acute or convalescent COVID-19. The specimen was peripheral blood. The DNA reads TGTGCCAGCAGCGTGGGGCATTTCACTGAAGCTTTCTTT. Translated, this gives CASSVGHFTEAFF.